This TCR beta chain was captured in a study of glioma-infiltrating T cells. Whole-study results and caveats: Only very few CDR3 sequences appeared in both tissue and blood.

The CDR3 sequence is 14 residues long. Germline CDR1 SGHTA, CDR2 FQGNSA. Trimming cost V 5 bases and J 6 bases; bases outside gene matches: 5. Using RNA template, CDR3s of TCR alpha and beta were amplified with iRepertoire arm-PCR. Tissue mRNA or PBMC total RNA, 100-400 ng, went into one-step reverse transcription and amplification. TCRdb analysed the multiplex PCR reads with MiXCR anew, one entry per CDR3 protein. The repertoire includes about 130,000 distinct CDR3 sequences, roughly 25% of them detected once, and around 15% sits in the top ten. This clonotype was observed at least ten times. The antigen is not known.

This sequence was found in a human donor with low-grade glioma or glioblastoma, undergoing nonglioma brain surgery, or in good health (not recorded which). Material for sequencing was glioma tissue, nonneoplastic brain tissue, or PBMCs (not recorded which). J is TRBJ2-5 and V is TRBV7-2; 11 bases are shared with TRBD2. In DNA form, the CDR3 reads TGTGCCAGCAGCCCCGGGACTAGCGGCCAGACCCAGTACTTC. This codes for CASSPGTSGQTQYF. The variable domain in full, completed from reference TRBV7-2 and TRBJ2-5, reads GAGVSQSPSNKVTEKGKDVELRCDPISGHTALYWYRQSLGQGLEFLIYFQGNSAPDKSGLPSDRFSAERTGGSVSTLTIQRTQQEDSAVYLCASSPGTSGQTQYFGPGTRLLVL.